These 5 T cell receptor beta chains share one sample of origin, sequenced in a study of CD8+CD57+ T cells in acquired aplastic anemia (dated by TCRdb to between 2017 and 2018). Sequencing took place on an Illumina HiSeq 2000. Genomic DNA was used as template for profiling of TCR beta VDJ combinations and CDR3 sequences. In TCRdb, the public reads were trimmed at Q25 with fastp and aligned with MiXCR, with productive beta chains retained. Entries that share a CDR3 protein sequence are merged under the most common genes and DNA. The sample profile shows around 180,000 distinct CDR3 sequences; 64% of them were found once. 46% of the sample goes to the ten largest clones. The sequencing sample was made of sorted CD4+, CD8+, or CD8+CD57+ T cells (not recorded which) from PBMCs. The receptor set was obtained from a human donor with severe aplastic anemia or a healthy control (not recorded which).

The chain employs TRBV4-3 and TRBJ2-5, with D unclear. Looked up from germline, CDR1 is LGHNA and CDR2 is YSLEER. V dropped 1 base and J dropped 4 bases, with 19 bases sitting between them. The CDR3 extends over 17 amino acids. CDR3 DNA: TGCGCCAGCAGCCAAGGAACATTCGAGGCAGCGCGAGAGACCCAGTACTTC. Encoded protein: CASSQGTFEAARETQYF.

This rearrangement joins TRBV20-1 to TRBJ1-1, with TRBD1 matching 8 bases. V was clipped by 6 bases and J by 4 bases; unmatched bases: 19. Germline CDR1 DFQATT, CDR2 SNEGSKA (reference sequence). The CDR3 sequence is 17 residues long. CDR3 bases: TGCAGTGCGACGAGCTCCGGGACAGGTGTAACTCGCACTGAAGCTTTCTTT. Translated, it gives CSATSSGTGVTRTEAFF.

This sequence joins TRBV5-1 and TRBJ1-2, with a tentative D call TRBD1 (6 bases). The CDR3 totals 14 residues. Germline loops: CDR1 SGHRS, CDR2 YFSETQ. Trimming cost V 0 bases and J 4 bases, with 10 bases left between them. Here the CDR3 reads CASSLGGASYGYTF. The CDR3 region has the DNA TGCGCCAGCAGCTTGGGGGGGGCTAGCTATGGCTACACCTTC.

V gene TRBV14 combines with J gene TRBJ2-5, with TRBD2 matching 12 bases. CDR1 and CDR2 (germline): SGHDN, FVKESK. This CDR3 region has 15 residues. V gave up 4 bases and J gave up 5 bases; unmatched junction bases: 5. As DNA, the CDR3 is TGTGCCAGCAGCCCGACTAGCGGGAGACTGGAGACCCAGTACTTC. Translating gives CASSPTSGRLETQYF.

The chain has TRBV25-1 and TRBJ1-1; TRBD1 matches at 8 bases. Germline loops: CDR1 MGHDK, CDR2 SYGVNS. This CDR3 region has 15 residues. The ends lost 4 bases at V and 4 bases at J; junction bases unmatched: 8. The CDR3 DNA sequence: TGTGCCAGCAGTGCGACAGGGGCATTGGGCACTGAAGCTTTCTTT. The encoded protein is CASSATGALGTEAFF.